This is a list of T cell receptor beta chains from one sample in a study of T cell repertoires in cytomegalovirus infection. TCRdb reprocessed the reads via MiXCR and lists one record per CDR3 protein. This table has approximately 500,000 distinct CDR3 sequences, 30% to 35% appearing once. Antigens for these TCRs are unknown. The material was cultured PBMCs, obtained from culture after CMV antigen stimulation. These receptors originate from a human donor in good health (CMV status not recorded). Some clones in this sample may be carry-over from other donors' samples. Each CDR3 is given with its conserved first and last residue. D genes are given only for firm matches. Not all rows give a size; the values are once, few, many and, for expanded clones, a class.

j_gene: TRBJ1-1
d_gene: TRBD1
len: 12
abundance: NA
v_gene: TRBV20-1
CDR3aa: CRGQGMNTEAFF
CDR3nt: TGCAGGGGACAGGGGATGAACACTGAAGCTTTCTTT

j_gene: TRBJ1-3
d_gene: NA
len: 18
abundance: many
v_gene: TRBV6-1
CDR3aa: CASSEVRGARDQGNTIYF
CDR3nt: TGTGCCAGCAGTGAAGTAAGGGGAGCCAGGGATCAGGGAAACACCATATATTTT

j_gene: TRBJ2-1
d_gene: TRBD1
len: 16
abundance: many
v_gene: TRBV7-8
CDR3aa: CASSSQGPKLYNEQFF
CDR3nt: TGTGCCAGCAGCTCACAGGGGCCCAAACTTTACAATGAGCAGTTCTTC

j_gene: TRBJ1-6
d_gene: NA
len: 16
abundance: NA
v_gene: TRBV7-2
CDR3aa: CASSLLGSSNNSPLHF
CDR3nt: TGTGCCAGCAGCCTACTGGGGTCCTCTAATAATTCACCCCTCCACTTT

j_gene: TRBJ2-5
d_gene: TRBD1
len: 15
abundance: many
v_gene: TRBV7-2
CDR3aa: CASSSGTGFGETQYF
CDR3nt: TGTGCCAGCAGCTCCGGGACAGGGTTCGGGGAGACCCAGTACTTC

j_gene: TRBJ1-3
d_gene: NA
len: 15
abundance: many
v_gene: TRBV7-8
CDR3aa: CASSLGRSSGNTIYF
CDR3nt: TGTGCCAGCAGCTTAGGACGGAGCTCTGGAAACACCATATATTTT

j_gene: TRBJ1-6
d_gene: NA
len: 13
abundance: few
v_gene: TRBV5-6
CDR3aa: CASSFSENSPLHF
CDR3nt: TGTGCCAGCAGTTTTTCGGAAAATTCACCCCTCCACTTT

j_gene: TRBJ2-1
d_gene: NA
len: 13
abundance: few
v_gene: TRBV19
CDR3aa: CASSTAAALEQFF
CDR3nt: TGTGCCAGTAGTACCGCAGCGGCGCTTGAGCAGTTCTTC

j_gene: TRBJ2-7
d_gene: TRBD2
len: 15
abundance: many
v_gene: TRBV7-6
CDR3aa: CASSLAVSGSGEQYF
CDR3nt: TGTGCCAGCAGCTTAGCTGTTAGCGGGAGTGGCGAGCAGTACTTC

j_gene: TRBJ2-5
d_gene: TRBD2
len: 16
abundance: NA
v_gene: TRBV20-1
CDR3aa: CSARSFSGRAGETQYF
CDR3nt: TGCAGTGCTAGGTCCTTTAGCGGGAGGGCCGGAGAGACCCAGTACTTC

j_gene: TRBJ1-1
d_gene: NA
len: 15
abundance: NA
v_gene: TRBV3-1
CDR3aa: CASSHVPSEGTEAFF
CDR3nt: TGTGCCAGCAGCCACGTGCCCAGTGAGGGGACTGAAGCTTTCTTT

j_gene: TRBJ2-5
d_gene: NA
len: 13
abundance: few
v_gene: TRBV2
CDR3aa: CASSVDSWETQYF
CDR3nt: TGTGCCAGCAGTGTCGACAGCTGGGAGACCCAGTACTTC

j_gene: TRBJ1-6
d_gene: NA
len: 15
abundance: NA
v_gene: TRBV28
CDR3aa: CASSLLGQFNSPLHF
CDR3nt: TGTGCCAGCAGTTTATTGGGTCAGTTTAATTCACCCCTCCACTTT

j_gene: TRBJ1-2
d_gene: NA
len: 16
abundance: few
v_gene: TRBV28
CDR3aa: CASSLPQAGELYGYTF
CDR3nt: TGTGCCAGCAGTTTACCACAGGCGGGGGAGCTTTATGGCTACACCTTC